A single sample is the source of the 15 T cell receptor beta chains below, sequenced in a study of brain T cells in children with intractable seizures. The protocol was immunoSEQ multiplex PCR, while the TCRdb copy is restricted to in-frame clones and leaves out a portion. The data contain 50,000 to 75,000 clones, about 96% of them singletons. Sequencing was performed on peripheral blood, taken at surgery. The receptors were gathered from a boy in the first two years of life with focal cortical dysplasia and intractable seizures.

This chain links TRBV28 with TRBJ2-7; D ambiguous. Trimming took 2 bases from V and 2 from J, leaving 10 bases between them. Germline CDR1 is MDHEN and CDR2 is SYDVKM. The CDR3 is 14 amino acids. CDR3: CASSLLAYTYEQYF. CDR3 in DNA: TGTGCCAGCAGTTTACTGGCCTACACCTACGAGCAGTACTTC.

J is TRBJ1-1 and V is TRBV2; the D is unclear. V dropped 6 bases and J dropped 6 bases, with 14 bases sitting between them. This CDR3 is 13 amino acids long. Germline loops: CDR1 SNHLY, CDR2 FYNNEI. DNA of the CDR3: TGTGCCAGCAGGGATAGCGGAGTTGCTGAAGCTTTCTTT. Amino acids: CASRDSGVAEAFF.

This sequence joins TRBV2 and TRBJ2-7; D not resolved. Per the germline V gene, CDR1 is SNHLY and CDR2 is FYNNEI. The V and J ends lost 4 bases and 0 bases respectively, with 7 bases between them. CDR3 length: 13 amino acids. CDR3: CASSVGASYEQYF. The CDR3 nucleotides read TGTGCCAGCAGTGTCGGAGCCTCCTACGAGCAGTACTTC. Based on the CDR3 plus reference TRBV2 and TRBJ2-7, the full variable domain is EPEVTQTPSHQVTQMGQEVILRCVPISNHLYFYWYRQILGQKVEFLVSFYNNEISEKSEIFDDQFSVERPDGSNFTLKIRSTKLEDSAMYFCASSVGASYEQYFGPGTRLTVT.

The chain has TRBV2 and TRBJ2-1, with 7 bases fitting TRBD2. Losses at the gene ends were 6 bases for V and 5 bases for J; bases not matched to a gene: 13. CDR1 is SNHLY and CDR2 is FYNNEI in the germline V gene. CDR3 size: 16 residues. CDR3 in DNA: TGTGCCAGCAGCGGGCGGGCAGCGGGGAGTAACAATGAGCAGTTCTTC. This translates into CASSGRAAGSNNEQFF.

The chain links TRBV27 to TRBJ1-1, with 7 bases aligning to TRBD1. This CDR3 is built from 16 residues. CDR1 and CDR2 (germline): MNHEY, SMNVEV (reference sequence). Trimming took 5 bases from V and 1 from J; bases not matched to a gene: 10. Written as DNA, the CDR3 is TGTGCCAGCAGTGCGTTCACAGGGGCGGGGAACACTGAAGCTTTCTTT. Translation: CASSAFTGAGNTEAFF.

The chain joins TRBV5-6 to TRBJ1-2, with D perhaps matching TRBD1 (6 bases). The V gene lost 0 bases and the J gene lost 2 bases, with 17 bases spanning the gap. CDR1 and CDR2 from the germline V gene are SGHDT and YYEEEE. This CDR3 has 17 residues. The CDR3 DNA is TGTGCCAGCAGCTTGGTGGGACATCAAAGAACGAACTATGGCTACACCTTC. This gives the protein CASSLVGHQRTNYGYTF.

This chain uses TRBV27 with TRBJ2-7; no clear D gene. The V gene's germline CDR1 is MNHEY and CDR2 SMNVEV (reference sequence). This CDR3 has 11 amino acids. Trimming shortened V by 5 bases and J by 7 bases, and 9 bases separated the two germline ends. The CDR3 region has the DNA TGTGCCAGCAGTCAGACTGGGGAGCAGTACTTC. This codes for CASSQTGEQYF.

The chain joins TRBV11-2 to TRBJ2-7; D unresolved. Germline-derived CDR1 and CDR2 are SGHAT and FQNNGV. V was clipped by 1 base and J by 0 bases, with 7 bases between them. This CDR3 is 14 amino acids long. CDR3 nucleotide sequence: TGTGCCAGCAGCTTAGCCCAGAGCTCCTACGAGCAGTACTTC. Residues: CASSLAQSSYEQYF.

The chain has TRBV4-3 and TRBJ2-3, with D tentatively TRBD1 (6 bases). The CDR3 covers 15 residues. The germline CDR1 and CDR2 sequences are LGHNA and YSLEER. Trimming cost V 3 bases and J 5 bases, with 15 bases left between them. The CDR3 here is CASSQLLGGLDTQYF. The DNA of the CDR3 is TGCGCCAGCAGCCAGTTACTAGGGGGTCTAGATACGCAGTATTTT.

The rearrangement joins TRBV28 to TRBJ2-1, with 10 bases identical to TRBD2. V lost 6 bases, J lost 3 bases, and 5 bases stayed unmatched. CDR1 MDHEN and CDR2 SYDVKM come from the germline V gene. This CDR3 has 15 amino acids. The CDR3 DNA follows: TGTGCCAGCAGAACCAGCGGGAGGGTCTACAATGAGCAGTTCTTC. Residues: CASRTSGRVYNEQFF.

The J gene is TRBJ2-7, the V gene TRBV27; 8 bases map to TRBD1. The CDR3 contains 14 residues. The trim removed 3 bases at V and 4 bases at J, leaving 5 bases unmatched. Germline assignment: CDR1 MNHEY and CDR2 SMNVEV (reference sequence). The DNA of the CDR3 is TGTGCCAGCAGTTTTGGGGGACAGGCGTACGAGCAGTACTTC. Its translation is CASSFGGQAYEQYF.

The chain has TRBV18 and TRBJ1-3; tentative D call: TRBD1 (6 bases). The CDR3 is 15 residues long. Germline V gene lookup returns CDR1 KGHSH and CDR2 LQKENI. V was pared by 1 base and J by 4 bases, with 11 bases between. The CDR3 loop reads CASSPQGVGGNTIYF. For the CDR3, the DNA is TGTGCCAGCTCACCACAGGGGGTCGGAGGAAACACCATATATTTT.

This chain joins TRBV19 and TRBJ2-3, with a weak D call TRBD1 (6 bases). The CDR3 is 12 amino acids. V lost 3 bases and J lost 5, with 6 bases in between. Germline lookup yields CDR1 LNHDA and CDR2 SQIVND (reference sequence). CDR3 region: CASSIRGDTQYF. For the CDR3, the DNA is TGTGCCAGTAGTATCAGGGGAGATACGCAGTATTTT.

The chain couples TRBV4-3 to TRBJ2-2; D might be TRBD1 (5 bases). Trimming left V 1 base short and J 7 bases short, with 16 bases between. Germline CDR1 is LGHNA and CDR2 is YSLEER. The CDR3 is 16 residues long. The CDR3 DNA reads as TGCGCCAGCAGCCAAGGTTCCTATCCCCAGGGCGGGGAGCTGTTTTTT. As protein: CASSQGSYPQGGELFF.

J is TRBJ2-1 and V is TRBV19; D uncertain. The length of the CDR3 is 11 residues. Deletions cut 8 bases from V and 3 bases from J, with 5 bases between. CDR1 LNHDA and CDR2 SQIVND come from the germline V gene (reference sequence). The CDR3 DNA reads TGTGCCAGTGGACGCTACAATGAGCAGTTCTTC. Amino acid sequence: CASGRYNEQFF.